This TCR beta chain is drawn from a study of neurological immune-mediated disorders. The study's findings and limits: CDR3 amino acid sequences of expanded clones were not shared across subjects, a result suggesting private repertoires in all groups.

The ends were cut back, 3 bases at V and 5 bases at J, with 4 bases in the middle. The length of the CDR3 is 11 residues. Looked up from germline, CDR1 is MNHEY and CDR2 is SVGAGI. This clonotype was recorded many times. Its target is unknown. Time point described: technical triplicate 1. The unsorted libraries originated from 2 million PBMCs that had been stored at -80 C. Per sequencing run, 15-18 subjects together gave over 160 million TCR-beta sequences. A single record per CDR3 protein comes from TCRdb applying MiXCR to the 5' RACE reads. The sample records 35,000 to 40,000 distinct CDR3 sequences, approximately 10% being singletons.

This TCR was sampled from a man aged 60-69 years with HTLV-1-associated myelopathy (HAM/TSP). The sample consisted of PBMCs. The chain joins TRBV6-5 to TRBJ2-5, with D unresolved. The CDR3 protein is CASSYMETQYF. CDR3 in DNA: TGTGCCAGCAGTTATATGGAGACCCAGTACTTC.